This TCR beta chain emerged from a study of technical replicates of blood from several donors. V was trimmed by 6 bases and J by 0 bases, leaving 16 bases between them. This CDR3 has 15 residues. Germline loops: CDR1 SGHDT, CDR2 YYEEEE. TCRdb keeps only in-frame clones here, not all; method: immunoSEQ multiplex PCR. The sample has about 60,000 clones, around 87% seen once. The source is a human donor in good health. Some clones in this sample may be carry-over from other donors' samples. Sequencing used PBMCs. The chain couples TRBV5-6 to TRBJ2-7; TRBD2 is a possible D gene (6 bases). CDR3 in amino acids: CASTLDGGSSYEQYF. The CDR3 coding sequence is TGTGCCAGCACCCTGGACGGAGGGAGCTCCTACGAGCAGTACTTC.